This T cell receptor (beta chain) was found in a study of shared clonotypes between healthy human individuals (dated by TCRdb to between 2020 and 2021). For context, the study as a whole: A couple of women and a few men aged 18 to 49 years were included in the cohort. To estimate repertoire size and how much clonotype sharing occurs between individuals, the study deeply sequenced the blood TCR repertoires of five healthy adults. For each donor, CD4 naive and CD4 memory were each run on three plates, CD8 naive on two plates, and CD8 memory on one plate. To increase sequencing depth and limit assay-specific biases, TCR repertoire library preparation and sequencing were carried out by different laboratories using diverse techniques. Per donor, leukapheresis produced somewhere between about 0.94 and 9 billion PBMCs. General conclusions and limits of the study: Naive subsets generally had larger estimated clonotype richness than memory subsets did. Based on pairwise subsampling, the degree of clonotype sharing among donors was expected to be affected by sequencing depth. Incomplete sequencing was indicated by rarefaction of sorted-subset datasets, despite the large sequencing depth. Sampling was limited to blood, and TCR repertoires in tissue likely differ from TCR repertoires in blood. Across four donors, 4.5% to 6.5% of naive CD4, around 3.5% of naive CD8, around 2.1% of memory CD4, and 0.4% of memory CD8 clonotypes were shared. Because the study included a small number of donors, the genetic and exposure-history diversity represented was limited. Clonotypes shared by all four sorted-subset donors showed higher generation probabilities than non-shared clonotypes.

Using the deep immunoSEQ assay, multiplex PCR amplified TCR CDR3 regions from genomic DNA. Genomic DNA extracted from each cell subset was distributed evenly over all wells of several immunoSEQ 96-well plates, and each plate served as one replicate. Each replicate PCR for sorted subsets received roughly 0.2 ug genomic DNA, equal to about 29,000 T cell genomes. Purified libraries were measured with a Qubit 3.0 fluorometer, size-checked on a Bioanalyzer 2100, and measured again with the KAPA Library Quantification kit. Each immunoSEQ 96-well plate was sequenced on its own single-read 150-cycle Illumina NextSeq 550 flow cell. In the original analysis: The immunoSEQ output contained only junctional sequences without quality scores, so filtering could not match that applied to full-length reads. To assign V/J genes and CDR3, sequences were annotated using PyIR, a Python wrapper for IgBLAST v1.9, with IMGT germline references. Reads with weak V/J assignments (E-value above 1e-6), missing CDR3, stop codons, out-of-frame junctions, or ambiguous translated residues were removed. V3J clonotypes were defined by identical inferred V gene, J gene, and CDR3 amino acid sequence. Percentage overlap between repertoires was computed as shared unique clonotypes divided by the size of the smaller repertoire. Richness of each repertoire was evaluated using RTK rarefaction, the Chao1 estimator, and Recon v2.1 estimates of unobserved clonotypes. For all TCRbeta clonotypes obtained by the gDNA method from a few donors, generation probabilities were computed with OLGA. In TCRdb, the immuneACCESS table is reduced to in-frame sequences with V and J assigned. These tables do not hold every clone; where another copy was compared, an unresolved V gene accounts for under half, and the others remain unexplained. D and trimming come from the DNA, and the V and J calls and clone size come from that table. The sample records 950,000 to 1,300,000 clones, 65% to 80% of which are singletons. Of the sample, about 1.5% is held by the ten largest clones.

A word on this clone: Its antigen remains unidentified. The sample holds no much larger clone one base away, and base qualities are not on file.

Healthy HIV-negative adults with no recently reported acute infections or vaccinations were included as donors. Every donor was a Caucasian adult living in Nashville, Tennessee, USA. CD4+ T cells were enriched by magnetic negative selection, after which naive cells were positively selected on CD45RA and the negative fraction was taken as the memory subset. After blood collection by leukapheresis, PBMCs were isolated using Ficoll-Histopaque density gradient centrifugation and then cryopreserved in the vapor phase of liquid nitrogen. Purity and quantity of every magnetically sorted T cell population were checked by analytical flow cytometry. Genomic DNA was isolated from every sorted fraction and measured by UV absorbance on a Nanodrop 2000c. Cut back by 6 bases and 5 bases, the V and J ends lie 16 bases apart. The CDR3 numbers 13 residues from cysteine through phenylalanine. Here the CDR3 DNA is all that survives: 39 bases in frame from base 1. As encoded in the germline V gene, CDR1 is SQVTM while CDR2 is ANQGSEA.

The sample consisted of memory CD4+ T cells sorted from blood. What the cell subset or site label conveys for this sample: CD45RA-negative fraction. The V gene is TRBV29-1 and the J gene is TRBJ2-5; a tentative D call is TRBD2 (5 bases match). The source is a man between 18 and 35 years old in good health. CDR3 loop: CSVRGSAGETQYF. The DNA sequence is as follows: TGCAGCGTCAGAGGGTCTGCCGGGGAGACCCAGTACTTC.